The rows below give T cell receptor beta chains drawn from one sample of a study of blood T cell repertoires in COVID-19. The protocol was immunoSEQ multiplex PCR, while the TCRdb copy is restricted to in-frame clones and leaves out a portion. Of around 310,000 clones in the sample, 88% were seen once. Material for sequencing was PBMCs or T cells enriched from blood (not recorded which). These receptors all come from a man aged 25-45 years who had recovered from COVID-19. CDR3s include the opening cysteine and the closing phenylalanine or tryptophan. The order of the fields is J gene, clone size, D gene, V gene, CDR3 DNA, CDR3 protein. A D gene is named only where the DNA matches it firmly. Expanded clones are given a class, and other clones once, few, many or no size at all.

TRBJ1-1	once	-	TRBV6-5	TGTGCCAGCAGTCGTGGCATGAACACTGAAGCTTTCTTT	CASSRGMNTEAFF
TRBJ2-7	-	TRBD2	TRBV5-4	TGTGCCAGCAGCTTGGCCTATAGCGGGGCAACCTACGAGCAGTACTTC	CASSLAYSGATYEQYF
TRBJ1-6	-	-	TRBV5-4	TGTGCCAGCAGCACTCAGGCGAGGGGGAATTCACCCCTCCACTTT	CASSTQARGNSPLHF
TRBJ2-2	-	-	TRBV27	TGTGCCAGCAGTTTATTCGGGGTTACCGGGGAGCTGTTTTTT	CASSLFGVTGELFF
TRBJ1-1	-	-	TRBV5-1	TGCGCCAGCAGCCTGGGGTGGGGGGACACTGAAGCTTTCTTT	CASSLGWGDTEAFF
TRBJ2-7	-	TRBD1	TRBV6-5	TGTGCCACCAAAAATGATTGGGACAGCACCTACGAGCAGTACTTC	CATKNDWDSTYEQYF
TRBJ2-7	-	TRBD2	TRBV6-5	TGTGCCAGCAGTTACCCCGGGAGGTGGGAGCAGTACTTC	CASSYPGRWEQYF
TRBJ1-4	-	-	TRBV21-1	TGTGCCAGCATCCGACTGTGCCCTGGGGAAAAACTGTTTTTT	CASIRLCPGEKLFF
TRBJ1-1	-	-	TRBV7-9	TGTGCCAGCAGCTTAGCGGTGGCGGGATTGGGGGAAGCTTTCTTT	CASSLAVAGLGEAFF
TRBJ1-1	-	-	TRBV19	TGTGCCAGTAGGACCAGGGAGGCCGCTGAAGCTTTCTTT	CASRTREAAEAFF
TRBJ1-2	-	TRBD1	TRBV3-1/TRBV3-2	TGTGCCAGCAGCCAAGATTCCAGGGGGCGCATCTATGGCTACACCTTC	CASSQDSRGRIYGYTF
TRBJ1-1	-	-	TRBV19	TGTGCCAGTAGTTCACAGGGGAACACTGAAGCTTTCTTT	CASSSQGNTEAFF
TRBJ2-5	once	-	TRBV7-6	TGTGCCAGCAGCTTAGAACTAGTGAAGACCCAGTACTTC	CASSLELVKTQYF
TRBJ2-7	-	-	TRBV7-9	TGTGCCAGCAGCCCCGGGGGGCCCTACGAGCAGTACTTC	CASSPGGPYEQYF
TRBJ2-2	-	TRBD2	TRBV13	TGTGCCAGCAAGGAGAGCGGGGGGAGGGGCACCGGGGAGCTGTTTTTT	CASKESGGRGTGELFF
TRBJ2-1	few	TRBD2	TRBV27	TGTGCCACCCGGATGGGGGGGGTAAACAATGAGCAGTTCTTC	CATRMGGVNNEQFF
TRBJ1-1	once	-	TRBV6-6	TGTGCCAGCAGTACCGGGACACTACTGAACACTGAAGCTTTCTTT	CASSTGTLLNTEAFF
TRBJ2-3	-	TRBD2	TRBV3-1/TRBV3-2	TGTGCCAGCAGCCCCGGGCGGGGGTCAGATACGCAGTATTTT	CASSPGRGSDTQYF
TRBJ2-7	-	TRBD1	TRBV11-2	TGTGCCAGCAGCTTAGCGTGGACAGGGGACCCTCGCAACGAGCAGTACTTC	CASSLAWTGDPRNEQYF
TRBJ2-2	-	-	TRBV7-6	TGTGCCAGCATCTACCACTTCACCGGGGAGCTGTTTTTT	CASIYHFTGELFF
TRBJ2-5	-	TRBD1	TRBV14	TGTGCCAGCAGTTATGGACAGGGAAAGACCCAGTACTTC	CASSYGQGKTQYF
TRBJ1-1	-	-	TRBV5-1	TGCGCCAGCAGCTTGGCCGGAGGCAGGGGGAACACTGAAGCTTTCTTT	CASSLAGGRGNTEAFF
TRBJ2-7	-	TRBD1	TRBV5-4	TGTGCCAGCAGCGGCGGACAGGCCTCCTACGAGCAGTACTTC	CASSGGQASYEQYF
TRBJ2-2	once	TRBD2	TRBV5-4	TGTGCCAGCAGCCCCCCGCGGGGGGCAGACACCGGGGAGCTGTTTTTT	CASSPPRGADTGELFF
TRBJ1-5	few	-	TRBV12-3/TRBV12-4	TGTGCCAGCAGTTTAAGACAGAATCAGCCCCAGCATTTT	CASSLRQNQPQHF
TRBJ1-4	-	TRBD1	TRBV18	TGTGCCAGCTCGGCCGGGACAGTAGAAAAACTGTTTTTT	CASSAGTVEKLFF
TRBJ1-1	once	TRBD1	TRBV6-5	TGTGCCAGCAGTTACCTAAGACAGGGGCGAACTGAAGCTTTCTTT	CASSYLRQGRTEAFF
TRBJ2-7	-	TRBD2	TRBV27	TGTGCCAGCAGCCCCTACTGGACTAGCGGGTACGAGCAGTACTTC	CASSPYWTSGYEQYF
TRBJ1-6	-	TRBD1	TRBV19	TGTGCCAGTAGTATCGGACAGGGGGGTTCACCCCTCCACTTT	CASSIGQGGSPLHF
TRBJ1-5	-	TRBD1	TRBV7-6	TGTGCCAGCAGCTCGGGACAGTATAGCAATCAGCCCCAGCATTTT	CASSSGQYSNQPQHF
TRBJ1-1	-	TRBD1	TRBV7-3	TGTGCCAGCAGTACGGGACAGGGGGCGATGAACACTGAAGCTTTCTTT	CASSTGQGAMNTEAFF
TRBJ2-1	-	TRBD2	TRBV19	TGTGCCAGTAGACTAGCGTTAACCTACAATGAGCAGTTCTTC	CASRLALTYNEQFF
TRBJ2-5	once	-	TRBV5-5	TGTGCCAGCAGCGTGGCTTGGGGGCTCGTGGAGACCCAGTACTTC	CASSVAWGLVETQYF
TRBJ2-1	-	-	TRBV11-3	TGTGCCAGCAGCACCCGACAGGAACATTCCTCCTACAATGAGCAGTTCTTC	CASSTRQEHSSYNEQFF
TRBJ1-2	-	TRBD1	TRBV3-1/TRBV3-2	TGTGCCAGCAGCCAAATCAGGGGGCCCTATGGCTACACCTTC	CASSQIRGPYGYTF
TRBJ1-2	-	-	TRBV5-4	TGTGCCAGCAGCTTGTCACAGGGCCCTAACTATGGCTACACCTTC	CASSLSQGPNYGYTF
TRBJ2-7	-	-	TRBV18	TGTGCCAGCTCACCATCGGCACCAAGAGGTATTTACGAGCAGTACTTC	CASSPSAPRGIYEQYF
TRBJ1-2	many	TRBD1	TRBV25-1	TGTGCCAGCAGGGCGACAGGGATTGGCTACACCTTC	CASRATGIGYTF
TRBJ1-5	-	-	TRBV19	TGTGCCAGTACCCTACTTGGGGGGAGCAATCAGCCCCAGCATTTT	CASTLLGGSNQPQHF
TRBJ2-7	-	-	TRBV27	TGTGCCAGCAGTTTATCGAGGTCTAGATCCTTCGAGCAGTACTTC	CASSLSRSRSFEQYF
TRBJ1-1	once	TRBD1	TRBV15	TGTGCCACCAGCACGAGACAGGGCCATAGCATGAACACTGAAGCTTTCTTT	CATSTRQGHSMNTEAFF
TRBJ2-3	-	TRBD2	TRBV6-5	TGTGCCAGCAGGCGGGGGGGTAGCACAGATACGCAGTATTTT	CASRRGGSTDTQYF
TRBJ1-1	-	-	TRBV9	TGTGCCAGCACCAAGACGGGGGGCGCGAGCACTGAAGCTTTCTTT	CASTKTGGASTEAFF
TRBJ1-4	-	TRBD1	TRBV7-8	TGTGCCAGCAGCTTAGCCACACAGGGGGCCCTCGGTGAAAAACTGTTTTTT	CASSLATQGALGEKLFF
TRBJ2-1	-	-	TRBV7-6	TGTGCCAGCAGTCCGCCCGCTGGGCGCTCCTACAATGAGCAGTTCTTC	CASSPPAGRSYNEQFF
TRBJ2-7	once	-	TRBV3-1/TRBV3-2	TGTGCCAGCAGCCAAGATTGGGCGGGACCCCGGAGGGAGCAGTACTTC	CASSQDWAGPRREQYF
TRBJ1-3	-	TRBD1	TRBV29-1	TGCAGCGTTGAAGGGCGGGACAGAGGAAACACCATATATTTT	CSVEGRDRGNTIYF
TRBJ2-3	-	-	TRBV5-1	TGCGCCAGCACCTATGTGGGAGGGGGACAAGATACGCAGTATTTT	CASTYVGGGQDTQYF
TRBJ2-3	-	-	TRBV6-6	TGTGCCAGCAGTTTAACAGGGGGGGAATCGCAGTATTTT	CASSLTGGESQYF
TRBJ1-4	-	-	TRBV11-2	TGTGCCAGCAGCTTAGATATGTTTTCTAATGAAAAACTGTTTTTT	CASSLDMFSNEKLFF
TRBJ2-2	-	TRBD1	TRBV5-6	TGTGCCAGCAGTACCGGACAGGGGGCCACCGGGGAGCTGTTTTTT	CASSTGQGATGELFF
TRBJ1-4	-	-	TRBV28	TGTGCCAGCAGTTTCCTTAATGAAAAACTGTTTTTT	CASSFLNEKLFF
TRBJ1-1	few	TRBD1	TRBV11-3	TGTGCCAGCAGCCCGGGGGACAGTCTGAACACTGAAGCTTTCTTT	CASSPGDSLNTEAFF
TRBJ1-1	-	-	TRBV7-3	TGTGCCAGCAGCTTAGGCCACGCGAACACTGAAGCTTTCTTT	CASSLGHANTEAFF
TRBJ2-3	-	TRBD2	TRBV24-1	TGTGCCACCAGTGATTGGGCTAGCGGGGCAGGTGATACGCAGTATTTT	CATSDWASGAGDTQYF
TRBJ2-5	-	TRBD2	TRBV11-2	TGTGCCAGCAGCTTAGTAGCGGGGGGGGATCAAGAGACCCAGTACTTC	CASSLVAGGDQETQYF
TRBJ1-6	few	-	TRBV4-1	TGCGCCAGCAGCCAAGAGGGCAGGGGTTCACCCCTCCACTTT	CASSQEGRGSPLHF